The table lists the clone carrying this TCR beta chain with a few counts. Its specificity is unknown. The CDR3 has 18 residues. V was pared by 5 bases and J by 1 base, with 16 bases of the junction left unmatched. Looked up from germline, CDR1 is SEHNR and CDR2 is FQNEAQ (reference sequence). Library construction for TCR beta used iRepertoire HTBI primers and Arm-PCR of CDR3 regions. TCRdb re-called the multiplex PCR reads with MiXCR, one entry per CDR3 protein. The sample holds 600,000 to 800,000 distinct CDR3 sequences, 25% to 35% seen once. The data originate from a study of regulatory T cells in long-lasting Graves disease. Study-level background: The criterion for persistent Graves' disease was over 5 years of antithyroid drugs with positive TSH receptor antibodies.

Time point reported: persistent/refractory GD, antithyroid drugs over 5 years with positive TRAb. From PBMCs, RNA was extracted and then used to make the TCR library. General observations from the study: When disease was persistent, TRBV28, TRBJ1-2 and TRBJ2-5 were the favored segments.

The clonotype was recovered from a female donor with Graves disease. Sequenced material: peripheral blood mononuclear cells (PBMCs), taken when the disease was refractory, from a patient treated with antithyroid drugs. The rearrangement joins TRBV7-9 to TRBJ2-5, with 7 bases lining up with TRBD2. The CDR3 DNA is TGTGCCAGCAGCCCAAATATCGTAGCGGGTAGGACCCAAGAGACCCAGTACTTC. This translates into CASSPNIVAGRTQETQYF.